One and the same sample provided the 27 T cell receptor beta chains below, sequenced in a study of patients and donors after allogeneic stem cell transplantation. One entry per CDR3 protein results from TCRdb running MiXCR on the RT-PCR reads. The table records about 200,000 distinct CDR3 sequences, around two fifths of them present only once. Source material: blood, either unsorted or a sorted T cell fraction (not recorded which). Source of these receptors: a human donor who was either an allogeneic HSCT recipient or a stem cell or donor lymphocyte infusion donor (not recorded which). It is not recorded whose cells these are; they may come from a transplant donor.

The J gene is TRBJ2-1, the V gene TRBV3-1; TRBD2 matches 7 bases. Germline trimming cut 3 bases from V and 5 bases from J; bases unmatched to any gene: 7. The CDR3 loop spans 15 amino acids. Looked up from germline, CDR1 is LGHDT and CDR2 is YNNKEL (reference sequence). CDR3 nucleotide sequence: TGTGCCAGCAGCCATAACCAACTAGCGAACAATGAGCAGTTCTTC. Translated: CASSHNQLANNEQFF.

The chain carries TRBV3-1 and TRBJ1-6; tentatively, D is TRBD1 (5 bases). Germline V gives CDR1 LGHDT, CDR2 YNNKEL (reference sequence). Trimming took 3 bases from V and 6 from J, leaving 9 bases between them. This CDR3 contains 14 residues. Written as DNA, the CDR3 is TGTGCCAGCAGCCACGGAGGGGCTAATTCACCCCTCCACTTT. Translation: CASSHGGANSPLHF.

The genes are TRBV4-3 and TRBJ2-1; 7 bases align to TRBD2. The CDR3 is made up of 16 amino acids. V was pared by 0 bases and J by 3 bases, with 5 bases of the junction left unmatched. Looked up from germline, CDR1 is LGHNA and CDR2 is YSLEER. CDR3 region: CASSQDLGGSYNEQFF. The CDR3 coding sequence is TGCGCCAGCAGCCAAGATCTTGGCGGGAGCTACAATGAGCAGTTCTTC.

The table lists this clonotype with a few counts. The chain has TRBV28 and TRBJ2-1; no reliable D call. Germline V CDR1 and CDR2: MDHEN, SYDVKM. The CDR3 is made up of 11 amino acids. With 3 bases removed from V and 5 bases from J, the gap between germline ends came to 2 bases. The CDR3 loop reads CASSFHNEQFF. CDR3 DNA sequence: TGTGCCAGCAGTTTTCACAATGAGCAGTTCTTC.

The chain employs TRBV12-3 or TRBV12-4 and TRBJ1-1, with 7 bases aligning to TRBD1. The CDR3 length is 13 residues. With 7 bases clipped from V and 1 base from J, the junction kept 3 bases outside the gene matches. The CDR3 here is CASIDRENTEAFF. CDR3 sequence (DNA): TGTGCCAGCATCGACAGGGAGAACACTGAAGCTTTCTTT.

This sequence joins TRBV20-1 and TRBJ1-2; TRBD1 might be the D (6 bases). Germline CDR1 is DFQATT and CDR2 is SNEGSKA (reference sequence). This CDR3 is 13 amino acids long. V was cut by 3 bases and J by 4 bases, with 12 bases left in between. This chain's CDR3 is CSASGETGYGYTF. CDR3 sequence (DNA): TGCAGTGCTAGTGGAGAGACAGGCTATGGCTACACCTTC.

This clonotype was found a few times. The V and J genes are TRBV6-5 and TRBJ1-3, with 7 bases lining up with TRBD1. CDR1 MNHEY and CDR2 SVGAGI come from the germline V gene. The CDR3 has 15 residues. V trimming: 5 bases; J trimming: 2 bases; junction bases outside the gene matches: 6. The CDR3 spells CASSPLQGTGNTIYF. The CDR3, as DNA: TGTGCCAGCAGTCCCCTACAGGGGACTGGAAACACCATATATTTT.

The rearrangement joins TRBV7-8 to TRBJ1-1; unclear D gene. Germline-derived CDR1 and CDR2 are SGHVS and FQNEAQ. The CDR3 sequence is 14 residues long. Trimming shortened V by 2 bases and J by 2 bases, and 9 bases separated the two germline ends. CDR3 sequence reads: CASSLRETNTEAFF. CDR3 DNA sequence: TGTGCCAGCAGCTTACGGGAAACAAACACTGAAGCTTTCTTT.

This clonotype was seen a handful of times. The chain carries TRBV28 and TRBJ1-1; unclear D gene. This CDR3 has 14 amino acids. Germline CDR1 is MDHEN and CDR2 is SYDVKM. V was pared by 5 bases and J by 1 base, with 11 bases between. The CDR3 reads CASSPGFENTEAFF. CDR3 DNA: TGTGCCAGCAGTCCCGGGTTCGAGAACACTGAAGCTTTCTTT.

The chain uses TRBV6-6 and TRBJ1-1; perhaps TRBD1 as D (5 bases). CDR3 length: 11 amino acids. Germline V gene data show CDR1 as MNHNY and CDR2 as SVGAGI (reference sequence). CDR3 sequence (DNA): TGTGCGACAGCCACCAGGTCTGGAGCTTTCTTT. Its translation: CATATRSGAFF.

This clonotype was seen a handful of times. The CDR3 DNA reads TGCAGCGTTCACCTAGAGACCGGGGAGCTGTTTTTT. It is translated as CSVHLETGELFF. This chain uses TRBV29-1 with TRBJ2-2; D remains ambiguous. Germline V gene sequence: CDR1 SQVTM, CDR2 ANQGSEA. CDR3 size: 12 residues. V was pared by 5 bases and J by 5 bases, with 9 bases between.

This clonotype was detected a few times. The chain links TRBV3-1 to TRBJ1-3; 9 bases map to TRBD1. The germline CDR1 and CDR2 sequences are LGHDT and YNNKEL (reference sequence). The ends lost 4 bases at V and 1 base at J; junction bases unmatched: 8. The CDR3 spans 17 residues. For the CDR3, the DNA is TGTGCCAGCAGCCGAATAAGGACAGGGGCTTCTGGAAACACCATATATTTT. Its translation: CASSRIRTGASGNTIYF.

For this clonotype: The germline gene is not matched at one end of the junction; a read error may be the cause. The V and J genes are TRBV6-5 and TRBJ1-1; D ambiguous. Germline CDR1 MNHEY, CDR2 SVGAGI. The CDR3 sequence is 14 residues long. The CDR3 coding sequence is TGTGCCAGCAGCTACTCCGACATTGCGCCTGAAGCTTTCTTT. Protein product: CASSYSDIAPEAFF.

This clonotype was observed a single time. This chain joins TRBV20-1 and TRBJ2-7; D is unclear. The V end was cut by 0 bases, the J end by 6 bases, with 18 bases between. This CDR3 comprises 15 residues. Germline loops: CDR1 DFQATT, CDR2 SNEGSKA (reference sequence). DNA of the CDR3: TGCAGTGCTAGAGATCCCCAAGCACGGGTCGGCGAGCAGTACTTC. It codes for CSARDPQARVGEQYF.

The CDR3, as DNA: TGTGCCAGCAGCTTAGCGATGGGCCTCGTAGCGGGAGTTTCCGACAATGAGCAGTTCTTC. Its translation: CASSLAMGLVAGVSDNEQFF. V usage is TRBV7-9 and J usage is TRBJ2-1, with TRBD2 matching over 9 bases. Germline V gives CDR1 SEHNR, CDR2 FQNEAQ (reference sequence). The CDR3 has 20 residues. V trimming: 0 bases; J trimming: 5 bases; junction bases outside the gene matches: 17.

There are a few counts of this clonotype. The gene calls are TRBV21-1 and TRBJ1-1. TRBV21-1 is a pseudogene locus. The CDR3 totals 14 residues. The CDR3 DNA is TGTGCCAGCAGCAAAGTCGGGGAAAACACTGAAGCTTTCTTT. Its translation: CASSKVGENTEAFF.

The CDR3 DNA is TGTGCCAGCAGTAAAAGACAGGGGGCGAATACTGAAGCTTTCTTT. This gives the protein CASSKRQGANTEAFF. This chain connects TRBV12-3 or TRBV12-4 to TRBJ1-1; TRBD1 agrees at 10 bases. This CDR3 is 15 amino acids long. V lost 5 bases, J lost 5 bases, and 8 bases stayed unmatched.

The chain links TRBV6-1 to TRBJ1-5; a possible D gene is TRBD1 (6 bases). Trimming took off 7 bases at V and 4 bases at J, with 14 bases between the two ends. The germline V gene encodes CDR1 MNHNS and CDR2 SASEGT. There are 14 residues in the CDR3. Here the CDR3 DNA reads TGTGCCAGCATTCCGGGACAACTGAATCAGCCCCAGCATTTT. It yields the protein CASIPGQLNQPQHF.

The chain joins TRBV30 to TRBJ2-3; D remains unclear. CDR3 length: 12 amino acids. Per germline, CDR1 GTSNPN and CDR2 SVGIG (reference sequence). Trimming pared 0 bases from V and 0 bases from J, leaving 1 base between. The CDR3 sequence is CAWSVSTDTQYF. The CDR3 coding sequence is TGTGCCTGGAGTGTTAGCACAGATACGCAGTATTTT. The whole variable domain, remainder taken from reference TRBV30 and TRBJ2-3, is SQTIHQWPATLVQPVGSPLSLECTVEGTSNPNLYWYRQAAGRGLQLLFYSVGIGQISSEVPQNLSASRPQDRQFILSSKKLLLSDSGFYLCAWSVSTDTQYFGPGTRLTVL.

In nucleotides, the CDR3 is TGTGCCAGCAGCCAGGGGGCTGGCACTGAAGCTTTCTTT. Residues: CASSQGAGTEAFF. This chain uses TRBV5-5 with TRBJ1-1; 8 bases map to TRBD1. The CDR3 length is 13 residues. After removal of 4 bases from V and 4 bases from J, the junction contained 3 bases not matched to a gene. Germline lookup yields CDR1 SGHKS and CDR2 YYEKEE (reference sequence).

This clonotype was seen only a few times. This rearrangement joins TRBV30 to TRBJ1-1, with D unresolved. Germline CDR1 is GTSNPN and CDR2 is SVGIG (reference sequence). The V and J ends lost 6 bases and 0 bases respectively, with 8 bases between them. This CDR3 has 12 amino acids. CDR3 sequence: CACRSVNTEAFF. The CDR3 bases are TGTGCCTGCCGGTCGGTGAACACTGAAGCTTTCTTT.

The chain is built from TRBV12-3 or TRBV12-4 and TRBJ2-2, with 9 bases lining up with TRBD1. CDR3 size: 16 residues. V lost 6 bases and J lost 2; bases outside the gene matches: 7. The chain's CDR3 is CASRQQGASNTGELFF. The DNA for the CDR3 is TGTGCCAGCAGGCAACAGGGGGCATCAAACACCGGGGAGCTGTTTTTT.

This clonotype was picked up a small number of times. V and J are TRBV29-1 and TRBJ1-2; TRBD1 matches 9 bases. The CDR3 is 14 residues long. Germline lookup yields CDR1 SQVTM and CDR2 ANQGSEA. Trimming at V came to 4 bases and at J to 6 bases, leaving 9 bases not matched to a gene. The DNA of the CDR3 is TGCAGCGTTGCCCGGACAGGGGAAGTGGATGGCTACACCTTC. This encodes CSVARTGEVDGYTF.

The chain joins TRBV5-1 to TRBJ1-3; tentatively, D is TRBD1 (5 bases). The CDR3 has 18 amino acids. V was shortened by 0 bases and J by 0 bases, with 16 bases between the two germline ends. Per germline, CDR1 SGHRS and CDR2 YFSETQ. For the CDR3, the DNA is TGCGCCAGCAGCTTGGAGAGGCGGGACTTACTCTCTGGAAACACCATATATTTT. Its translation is CASSLERRDLLSGNTIYF.

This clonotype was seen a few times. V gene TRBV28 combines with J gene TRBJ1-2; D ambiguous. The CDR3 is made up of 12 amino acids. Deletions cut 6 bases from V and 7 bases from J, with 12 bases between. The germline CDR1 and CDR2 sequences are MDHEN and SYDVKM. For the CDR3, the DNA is TGTGCCAGCAGACCGGGAGCGTCTGGCTACACCTTC. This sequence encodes CASRPGASGYTF.

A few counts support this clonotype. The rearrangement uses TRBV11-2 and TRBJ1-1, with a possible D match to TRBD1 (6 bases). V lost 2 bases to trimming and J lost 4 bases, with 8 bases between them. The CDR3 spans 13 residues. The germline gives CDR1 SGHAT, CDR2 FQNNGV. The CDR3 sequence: CASSLTGITEAFF. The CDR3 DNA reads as TGTGCCAGCAGCTTAACAGGGATCACTGAAGCTTTCTTT.

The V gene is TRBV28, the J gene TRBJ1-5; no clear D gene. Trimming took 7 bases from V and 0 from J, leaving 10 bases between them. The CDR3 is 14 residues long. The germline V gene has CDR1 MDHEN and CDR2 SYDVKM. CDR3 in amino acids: CASIGQYSNQPQHF. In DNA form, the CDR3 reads TGTGCCAGCATAGGGCAGTATAGCAATCAGCCCCAGCATTTT.